The clone carrying this TCR beta chain was found a few times. Its target is unknown. The CDR3 runs 14 residues. Trimming removed 2 bases at V and 10 bases at J, with 18 bases between. Germline-derived CDR1 and CDR2 are SGDLS and YYNGEE. This sample is part of a study of PD-1 blockade in classical Hodgkin lymphoma. About the research overall: Each patient was given nivolumab 3 mg/kg through a vein every 2 weeks. Study conclusions and caveats: The drivers behind the repertoire differences, possibly disease activity or prior therapy, remain undefined.

The assay was immunoSEQ multiplex PCR, and TCRdb's table has in-frame clones only and misses some. The sample contains about 13,000 clones, 65% to 85% of which appear only once. Time point meaning: cycle 4 day 1 (C4D1), after 6 weeks of nivolumab. Every single patient, without exception, relapsed after autologous stem cell transplantation, and brentuximab vedotin exposure varied. The receptor comes from a human donor with classical Hodgkin lymphoma. The chain combines TRBV9 with TRBJ1-2; D is perhaps TRBD1 (5 bases). Here the sequenced sample was peripheral blood mononuclear cells (PBMCs), taken before the fourth cycle of nivolumab. CDR3 residues: CASSVGGESNSYTF. Here the CDR3 DNA reads TGTGCCAGCAGCGTTGGAGGGGAAAGCAATTCCTACACCTTC.